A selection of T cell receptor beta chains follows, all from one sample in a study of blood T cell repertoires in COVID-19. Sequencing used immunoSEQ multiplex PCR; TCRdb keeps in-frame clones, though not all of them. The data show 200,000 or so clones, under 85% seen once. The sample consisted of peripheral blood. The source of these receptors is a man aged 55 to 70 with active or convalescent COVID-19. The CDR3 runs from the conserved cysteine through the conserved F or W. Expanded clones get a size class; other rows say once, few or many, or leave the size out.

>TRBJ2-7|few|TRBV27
CASSPTSGSEQYF
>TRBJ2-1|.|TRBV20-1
CSWGVWEQFF
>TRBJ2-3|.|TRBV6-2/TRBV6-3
CASSTTGAQNTQYF
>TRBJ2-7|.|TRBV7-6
CASSTSGRWVHEQYF
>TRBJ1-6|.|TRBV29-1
CSVAPNRDSPLHF
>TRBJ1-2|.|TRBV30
CAWTDRSGYTF
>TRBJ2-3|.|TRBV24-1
CATSDRGLAGNTDTQYF
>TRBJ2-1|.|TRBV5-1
CASSLVAGGDNEQFF
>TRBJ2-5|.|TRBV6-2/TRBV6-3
CASSSGLAGIQETQYF
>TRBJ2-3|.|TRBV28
CASSFGGEEDTQYF
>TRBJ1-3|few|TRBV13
CASSRGQAGSGNTIYF
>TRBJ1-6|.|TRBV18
CASSQDRGGSPLHF
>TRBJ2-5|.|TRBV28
CASSLAASGGEETQYF
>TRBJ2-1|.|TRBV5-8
CASSLAGGSSYNEQFF
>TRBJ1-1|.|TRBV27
CASSLGTHTEAFF
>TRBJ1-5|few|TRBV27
CASSLGGGNQPQHF
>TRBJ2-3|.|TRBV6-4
CASSRLAGDTDTQYF
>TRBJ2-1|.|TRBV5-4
CASSSPSSVGYNEQFF
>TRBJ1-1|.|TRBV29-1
CSVKIPVLDTEAFF
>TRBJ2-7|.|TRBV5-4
CASRFDRRPSEQYF
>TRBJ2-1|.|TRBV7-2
CASSFGAGESKFF
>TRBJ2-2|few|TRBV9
CASSPAGVGLSGLFF
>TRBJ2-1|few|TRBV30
CAWSDRDEQFF
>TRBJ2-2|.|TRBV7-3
CASSPRRDGELFF
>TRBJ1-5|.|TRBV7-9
CASSSYRGRSNQPQHF
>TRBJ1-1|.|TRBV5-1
CASSLDSGGVGEAFF
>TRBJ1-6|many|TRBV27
CASRPSLGELSAPLHF
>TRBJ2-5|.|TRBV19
CASSIPGQPQTQYF
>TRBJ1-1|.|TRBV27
CASSRGGRVTNTEAFF
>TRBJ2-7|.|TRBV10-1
CASSESRGNHYEQYF
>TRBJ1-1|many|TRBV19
CASSIGGTGGAEAFF
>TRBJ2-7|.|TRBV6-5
CASSYSGGSYEQYF
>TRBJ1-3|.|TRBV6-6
CASSWGQGFSENTIYF
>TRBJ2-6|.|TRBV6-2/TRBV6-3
CASSYPTGTGTGANVLTF
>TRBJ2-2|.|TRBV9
CASSVTARTGELFF
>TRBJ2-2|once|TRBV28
CASSFRGRAIGELFF
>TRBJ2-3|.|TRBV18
CASRDRATDTQYF
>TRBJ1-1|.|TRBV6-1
CASTVPGQGAEAFF
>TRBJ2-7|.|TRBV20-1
CSARPGDEQYF
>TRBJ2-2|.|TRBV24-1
CATQGGSGRKTGELFF
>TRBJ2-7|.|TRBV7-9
CASGRRQDSYEQYF
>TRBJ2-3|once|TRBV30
CAWNLGLETDTQYF
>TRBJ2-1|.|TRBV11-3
CASSLDRGGPSGNSYNEQFF
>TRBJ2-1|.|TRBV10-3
CAISRAGGSYNEQFF
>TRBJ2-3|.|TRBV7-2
CASSSGLPEGDTQYF
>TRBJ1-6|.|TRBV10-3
CAISESTGDNSPLHF
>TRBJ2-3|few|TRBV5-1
CASSLAGTGSDTQYF
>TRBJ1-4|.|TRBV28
CASSLTGQFNEKLFF
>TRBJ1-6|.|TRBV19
CASSIVGGTSPLHF
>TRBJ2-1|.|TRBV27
CASSLGGRGFDEQFF
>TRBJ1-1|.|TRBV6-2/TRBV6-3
CASSYRGEAFF
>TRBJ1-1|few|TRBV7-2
CASSRAGESTEAFF
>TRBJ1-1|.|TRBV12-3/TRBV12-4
CATTERGGTEAFF
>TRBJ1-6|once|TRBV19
CASSGGARSPLHF
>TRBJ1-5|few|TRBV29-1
CSVVMGTWSNNQPQHF
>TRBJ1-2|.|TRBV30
CAWSPTLDRAKGYTF
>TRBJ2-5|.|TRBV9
CASSATSGRRGETQYF